The 18 T cell receptor beta chains presented below share a single source sample, sequenced in a study of blood T cell repertoires in COVID-19. Here immunoSEQ multiplex PCR was the method, and the copy in TCRdb shows in-frame clones only, minus some. The sample carries a few hundred thousand clones, roughly nine tenths recorded once. The sample was PBMCs or T cells enriched from blood (not recorded which). The receptors were sampled from a man in his late teens or twenties who had recovered from COVID-19.

This clone was recorded only once. The J gene is TRBJ2-1, the V gene TRBV28; 9 bases map to TRBD1. Germline V gene lookup returns CDR1 MDHEN and CDR2 SYDVKM. The CDR3 contains 17 residues. V lost 4 bases, J lost 2 bases, and 9 bases stayed unmatched. The CDR3 sequence is CASSSPQGAGPYNEQFF. The DNA for the CDR3 is TGTGCCAGCAGTTCGCCACAGGGGGCGGGCCCCTACAATGAGCAGTTCTTC.

This clone came up once. The rearrangement joins TRBV18 to TRBJ2-7; D unresolved. This CDR3 spans 16 amino acids. CDR1 and CDR2 (germline): KGHSH, LQKENI. Deletions cut 3 bases from V and 0 bases from J, with 15 bases between. CDR3 loop: CASSPRGKVGSYEQYF. CDR3 DNA: TGTGCCAGCTCACCGAGAGGTAAGGTCGGCTCCTACGAGCAGTACTTC.

The chain recombines TRBV19 with TRBJ1-2, with D uncertain. The germline V gene has CDR1 LNHDA and CDR2 SQIVND (reference sequence). The CDR3 is made up of 13 amino acids. Trimming removed 2 bases from V and 2 bases from J, with 6 bases in between. This CDR3 is CASSISGNYGYTF. In nucleotides, the CDR3 is TGTGCCAGTAGTATATCAGGAAACTATGGCTACACCTTC. Full variable domain (missing parts from reference TRBV19 and TRBJ1-2): DGGITQSPKYLFRKEGQNVTLSCEQNLNHDAMYWYRQDPGQGLRLIYYSQIVNDFQKGDIAEGYSVSREKKESFPLTVTSAQKNPTAFYLCASSISGNYGYTFGSGTRLTVV.

The chain has TRBV29-1 and TRBJ2-1; 8 nucleotides agree with TRBD2. Germline loops: CDR1 SQVTM, CDR2 ANQGSEA. V trimming: 6 bases; J trimming: 5 bases; junction bases outside the gene matches: 9. This CDR3 spans 14 amino acids. CDR3 nucleotide sequence: TGCAGCGTCAGCAAGCGGGAGTTCCACAATGAGCAGTTCTTC. Its translation: CSVSKREFHNEQFF.

This chain connects TRBV28 to TRBJ2-7; the D gene is possibly TRBD2 (5 bases). The ends were cut back, 3 bases at V and 1 base at J, with 13 bases in the middle. Germline V CDR1 and CDR2: MDHEN, SYDVKM. This CDR3 contains 15 residues. For the CDR3, the DNA is TGTGCCAGCAGTTTTCTGACTACAAAATCCTACGAGCAGTACTTC. It is translated as CASSFLTTKSYEQYF.

The chain links TRBV28 to TRBJ2-1; 10 bases agree with TRBD1. The CDR3 is 15 amino acids. V was clipped by 6 bases and J by 3 bases; unmatched bases: 5. Germline CDR1 and CDR2: MDHEN and SYDVKM. CDR3 residues: CASSGTGVRYNEQFF. The CDR3 DNA reads as TGTGCCAGCAGCGGGACAGGGGTCCGCTACAATGAGCAGTTCTTC.

Regarding this clone: Other DNA sequences in this sample translate to the same CDR3. This rearrangement joins TRBV6-5 to TRBJ1-3; no clear D. Germline CDR1 reads MNHEY; CDR2 reads SVGAGI. This CDR3 is built from 15 residues. With 0 bases removed from V and 4 bases from J, the gap between germline ends came to 10 bases. CDR3 nucleotide sequence: TGTGCCAGCAGTTACTCCGGAGGGAGCGGAAACACCATATATTTT. Protein product: CASSYSGGSGNTIYF.

This clone was seen a single time. The V call is TRBV28, the J call TRBJ1-5, with D possibly matching TRBD1 (5 bases). CDR1 is MDHEN, CDR2 SYDVKM, per germline. The CDR3 extends over 15 amino acids. The germline V and J ends were trimmed by 3 bases and 2 bases, with 11 bases remaining between them. CDR3: CASSFEEGGNQPQHF. In nucleotides, the CDR3 is TGTGCCAGCAGTTTCGAGGAAGGGGGCAATCAGCCCCAGCATTTT.

The genes are TRBV29-1 and TRBJ2-3; D remains ambiguous. This CDR3 is built from 13 residues. Between the trimmed V and J ends, which lost 2 bases and 0 bases, there was a span of 6 bases. Germline V CDR1 and CDR2: SQVTM, ANQGSEA. CDR3 sequence reads: CSVEKLSTDTQYF. CDR3 nucleotides: TGCAGCGTTGAAAAATTAAGCACAGATACGCAGTATTTT.

The chain has TRBV5-1 and TRBJ2-1, with TRBD2 matching over 12 bases. The CDR3 is 17 residues long. Trimming at V came to 3 bases and at J to 5 bases, leaving 9 bases not matched to a gene. Germline lookup yields CDR1 SGHRS and CDR2 YFSETQ. The CDR3 DNA follows: TGCGCCAGCAGCTCCCTGACTAGCGGGAGCCCACACAATGAGCAGTTCTTC. This gives the protein CASSSLTSGSPHNEQFF.

The chain employs TRBV6-5 and TRBJ1-5; 9 bases agree with TRBD1. CDR1 MNHEY and CDR2 SVGAGI come from the germline V gene. The V and J ends lost 5 bases and 4 bases, in that order; junction bases with no gene match: 6. This CDR3 is built from 15 residues. The CDR3 sequence is CASSPDRGINQPQHF. The CDR3, as DNA: TGTGCCAGCAGTCCGGACAGGGGAATAAATCAGCCCCAGCATTTT.

The J gene is TRBJ2-5, the V gene TRBV5-1, with 9 bases identical to TRBD1. Germline CDR1 is SGHRS and CDR2 is YFSETQ. J lost 1 base, V lost 1 base, and 2 bases had no gene match. The CDR3 covers 15 residues. The CDR3 DNA reads as TGCGCCAGCAGCTTGACAGGGGGCCGCCAAGAGACCCAGTACTTC. Its translation is CASSLTGGRQETQYF.

V is TRBV5-4 and J is TRBJ1-5, with D tentatively TRBD1 (5 bases). Germline assignment: CDR1 SGHNT and CDR2 YYREEE (reference sequence). V lost 2 bases and J 0 bases, leaving 15 bases between the germline ends. This CDR3 spans 17 amino acids. The CDR3 protein is CASSFRETEYSNQPQHF. The CDR3 DNA reads as TGTGCCAGCAGCTTTCGGGAGACAGAGTATAGCAATCAGCCCCAGCATTTT.

This rearrangement joins TRBV3-1 (or the pseudogene TRBV3-2) to TRBJ2-1; perhaps TRBD1 as D (6 bases). The CDR3 has 12 amino acids. The V end lost 6 bases, the J end lost 10 bases, and 13 bases lay between the germline ends. Germline lookup yields CDR1 LGHDT and CDR2 YNNKEL (reference sequence). CDR3 sequence: CASSLQGGEQFF. The CDR3 bases are TGTGCCAGCAGTCTACAGGGTGGCGAGCAGTTCTTC.

The chain recombines TRBV5-5 with TRBJ1-6, with D possibly being TRBD1 (6 bases). Germline loops: CDR1 SGHKS, CDR2 YYEKEE (reference sequence). V shed 2 bases and J shed 0 bases, with 18 bases lying between them. The CDR3 spans 19 residues. The CDR3 is CASSLRGMRGNSYNSPLHF. The CDR3 DNA is TGTGCCAGCAGCTTACGAGGGATGAGGGGGAACTCCTATAATTCACCCCTCCACTTT.

DNA for the CDR3: TGTGCCAGCTCACCCTTTGGCCGGGCCAACGTCCTGACTTTC. Amino acids: CASSPFGRANVLTF. V and J are TRBV18 and TRBJ2-6; D gene ambiguous. This CDR3 region has 14 residues. Germline CDR1 KGHSH, CDR2 LQKENI. Trimming removed 3 bases from V and 5 bases from J, with 8 bases in between.

V gene TRBV10-3 combines with J gene TRBJ2-3; TRBD1 agrees at 10 bases. The junction had 0 bases not matched to a gene; V was cut back by 8 bases and J by 1 base. The CDR3 extends over 13 amino acids. Germline V gives CDR1 ENHRY, CDR2 SYGVKD. The CDR3 DNA reads TGTGCCATCGGGACAGGGGGCACAGATACGCAGTATTTT. This translates into CAIGTGGTDTQYF.

The rearrangement links TRBV19 to TRBJ1-5; the D gene is possibly TRBD1 (5 bases). CDR1 and CDR2 (germline): LNHDA, SQIVND (reference sequence). The V gene lost 5 bases and the J gene lost 2 bases, with 13 bases spanning the gap. The CDR3 consists of 15 residues. CDR3 residues: CASSYDLGGNQPQHF. The CDR3 DNA reads as TGTGCCAGTAGTTACGACTTAGGGGGCAATCAGCCCCAGCATTTT.